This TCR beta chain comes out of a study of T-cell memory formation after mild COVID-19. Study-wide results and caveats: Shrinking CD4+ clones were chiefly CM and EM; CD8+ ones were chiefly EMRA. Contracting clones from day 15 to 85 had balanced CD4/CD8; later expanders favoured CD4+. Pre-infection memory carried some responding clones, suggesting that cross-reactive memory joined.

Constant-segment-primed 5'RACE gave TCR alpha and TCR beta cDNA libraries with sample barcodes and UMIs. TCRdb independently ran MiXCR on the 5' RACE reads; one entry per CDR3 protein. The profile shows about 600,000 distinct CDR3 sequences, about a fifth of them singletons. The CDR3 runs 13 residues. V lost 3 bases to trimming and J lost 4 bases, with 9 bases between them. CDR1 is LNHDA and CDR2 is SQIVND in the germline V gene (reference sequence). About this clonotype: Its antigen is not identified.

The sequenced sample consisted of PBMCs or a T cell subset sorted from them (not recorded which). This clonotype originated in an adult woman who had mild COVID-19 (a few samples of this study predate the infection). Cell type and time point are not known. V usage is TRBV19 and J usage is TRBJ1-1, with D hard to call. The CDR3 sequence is CASSIGVRTEAFF. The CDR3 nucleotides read TGTGCCAGTAGTATTGGTGTTCGCACTGAAGCTTTCTTT.